This passage covers 12 T cell receptor beta chains from one sample sequenced in a study of spatial heterogeneity in lung cancer. MiXCR was run by TCRdb on the 5' RACE reads, yielding one entry per CDR3 protein. The table includes 9,500 to 15,000 distinct CDR3 sequences, roughly an eighth detected once. Time point indicated: sample taken at primary tumor resection. Without sorting, whole RNA was sequenced from tumor, nontumor lung or frozen PBMC. The sequencing here drew on PBMCs, taken at surgery. The source of these receptors is a female donor with early-stage non-small cell lung cancer.

By frequency in the sample, this clonotype is medium-sized. The chain joins TRBV3-1 to TRBJ2-5; D gene uncertain. Germline V gene lookup returns CDR1 LGHDT and CDR2 YNNKEL (reference sequence). V lost 6 bases, J lost 5 bases, and 13 bases lay in between. This CDR3 region has 13 residues. CDR3 sequence reads: CASSRLRRETQYF. The CDR3 nucleotides are TGTGCCAGCAGTCGGCTTCGTAGGGAGACCCAGTACTTC.

This sequence joins TRBV5-1 and TRBJ2-7, with 9 bases aligning to TRBD1. V was pared by 4 bases and J by 2 bases, with 7 bases of the junction left unmatched. The CDR3 is 15 amino acids. Germline V gives CDR1 SGHRS, CDR2 YFSETQ. CDR3 amino acids: CASSGSGQGPYEQYF. The CDR3 DNA follows: TGCGCCAGCAGCGGAAGCGGACAGGGGCCCTACGAGCAGTACTTC.

This clonotype has a count of ten or more. The chain uses TRBV28 and TRBJ2-3; TRBD1 matches 7 bases. Germline loops: CDR1 MDHEN, CDR2 SYDVKM. Losses at the gene ends were 6 bases for V and 2 bases for J; bases not matched to a gene: 5. This CDR3 has 14 residues. CDR3 amino acids: CASSSGGPTDTQYF. The CDR3 DNA reads as TGTGCCAGCAGCTCAGGGGGTCCCACAGATACGCAGTATTTT.

The CDR3 DNA reads TGTGCCAGCAGTTACGGCGGCCCTAGCTCCTACAATGAGCAGTTCTTC. This sequence encodes CASSYGGPSSYNEQFF. This rearrangement joins TRBV6-5 to TRBJ2-1; D unresolved. The CDR3 contains 16 residues. Germline V CDR1 and CDR2: MNHEY, SVGAGI. V lost 2 bases and J 0 bases, leaving 11 bases between the germline ends.

By share, this clonotype counts as medium-sized. This chain connects TRBV7-2 to TRBJ2-1; TRBD2 matches at 10 bases. The V gene's germline CDR1 is SGHTA and CDR2 FQGNSA. The CDR3 covers 17 residues. The V segment lost 5 bases and the J segment 3 bases; nucleotides outside the gene matches: 10. Here the CDR3 reads CASSVSPSGSVYNEQFF. Here the CDR3 DNA reads TGTGCCAGCAGCGTCTCTCCTAGCGGGAGTGTCTACAATGAGCAGTTCTTC.

This clonotype came up many times. The chain has TRBV19 and TRBJ2-7, with 7 bases aligning to TRBD2. The CDR3 loop spans 17 amino acids. Germline assignment: CDR1 LNHDA and CDR2 SQIVND (reference sequence). V was pared by 2 bases and J by 0 bases, with 10 bases of the junction left unmatched. The chain's CDR3 is CASSISGRRGSSYEQYF. CDR3 coding DNA: TGTGCCAGTAGTATATCCGGGAGGCGGGGAAGCTCCTACGAGCAGTACTTC.

This clonotype was picked up many times. The genes are TRBV29-1 and TRBJ2-2, with 10 bases identical to TRBD2. Germline V CDR1 and CDR2: SQVTM, ANQGSEA. The length of the CDR3 is 16 residues. The V and J ends lost 1 base and 1 base, in that order; junction bases with no gene match: 3. The CDR3 region has the DNA TGCAGCGTTGAAGGGGAGCGGGAGGGGAACACCGGGGAGCTGTTTTTT. Protein: CSVEGEREGNTGELFF.

This clonotype was detected only a few times. The chain links TRBV3-1 to TRBJ2-5; D might be TRBD2 (5 bases). V was trimmed by 8 bases and J by 5 bases, leaving 12 bases between them. Germline CDR1 is LGHDT and CDR2 is YNNKEL (reference sequence). The CDR3 runs 12 residues. The CDR3 spells CASYGVAETQYF. Here the CDR3 DNA reads TGTGCCAGCTACGGGGTTGCGGAGACCCAGTACTTC.

Remarks on this clonotype: The germline gene is not matched at one end of the junction; a read error may be the cause. The gene calls are TRBV2 and TRBJ2-5; D is undetermined. Per germline, CDR1 SNHLY and CDR2 FYNNEI. This CDR3 has 12 amino acids. DNA of the CDR3: TGTGTCAGCGTGACATTCCAAGGGACCCAGTACTTC. Translation gives CVSVTFQGTQYF. The full variable domain, completed using reference TRBV2 and TRBJ2-5, is EPEVTQTPSHQVTQMGQEVILRCVPISNHLYFYWYRQILGQKVEFLVSFYNNEISEKSEIFDDQFSVERPDGSNFTLKIRSTKLEDSAMYFCVSVTFQGTQYFGPGTRLLVL.

Many counts were recorded for this clonotype. V gene TRBV5-1 combines with J gene TRBJ2-6; 11 positions agree with TRBD2. CDR1 is SGHRS, CDR2 YFSETQ, per germline. V shed 2 bases and J 0 bases; nucleotides not matched to a gene: 7. CDR3 size: 19 residues. The CDR3 spells CASSLTSGSALSGANVLTF. CDR3 DNA: TGCGCCAGCAGCTTAACTAGCGGGAGCGCCCTCTCTGGGGCCAACGTCCTGACTTTC.

The sample holds many counts of this clonotype. The V call is TRBV7-9, the J call TRBJ2-1; 11 bases match TRBD2. The V and J ends lost 5 bases and 9 bases, in that order; junction bases with no gene match: 9. Germline loops: CDR1 SEHNR, CDR2 FQNEAQ (reference sequence). This CDR3 contains 15 residues. CDR3 bases: TGTGCCAGCAGCACGGGACTAGCGGTCCTTAGTGAGCAGTTCTTC. It is translated as CASSTGLAVLSEQFF.

There are many counts of this clonotype. The chain recombines TRBV28 with TRBJ2-5; 9 bases match TRBD2. Germline lookup yields CDR1 MDHEN and CDR2 SYDVKM. Unmatched junction bases numbered 8, after V lost 6 bases and J lost 6 bases. The CDR3 covers 14 residues. The CDR3 DNA reads as TGTGCCAGCAGAGATAGCAGCGGGAGGAAGACCCAGTACTTC. As protein: CASRDSSGRKTQYF.